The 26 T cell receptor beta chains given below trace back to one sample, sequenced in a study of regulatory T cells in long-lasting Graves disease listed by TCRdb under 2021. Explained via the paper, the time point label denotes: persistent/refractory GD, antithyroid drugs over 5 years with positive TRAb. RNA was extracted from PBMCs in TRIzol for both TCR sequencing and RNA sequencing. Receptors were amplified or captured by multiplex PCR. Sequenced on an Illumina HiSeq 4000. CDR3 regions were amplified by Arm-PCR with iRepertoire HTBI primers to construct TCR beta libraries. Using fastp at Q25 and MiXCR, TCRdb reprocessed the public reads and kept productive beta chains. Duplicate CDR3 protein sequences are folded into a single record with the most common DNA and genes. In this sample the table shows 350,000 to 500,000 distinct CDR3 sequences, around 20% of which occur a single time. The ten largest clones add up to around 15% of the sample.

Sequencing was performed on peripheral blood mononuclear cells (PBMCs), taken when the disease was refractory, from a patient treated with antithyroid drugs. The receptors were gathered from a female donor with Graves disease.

CDR3 coding DNA: TGCAGTGCTAGTAGCGGGGGTTACTACGAGCAGTACTTC. It codes for CSASSGGYYEQYF. This chain connects TRBV20-1 to TRBJ2-7, with 9 nucleotides matching TRBD2. This CDR3 has 13 amino acids. Germline V lookup: CDR1 DFQATT, CDR2 SNEGSKA (reference sequence). J lost 3 bases, V lost 3 bases, and 3 bases had no gene match.

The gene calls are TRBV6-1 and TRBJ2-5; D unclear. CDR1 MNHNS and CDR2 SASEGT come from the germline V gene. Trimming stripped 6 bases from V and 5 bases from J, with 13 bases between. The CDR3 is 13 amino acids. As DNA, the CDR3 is TGTGCCAGCAGCCGAGGACCCGAGGAGACCCAGTACTTC. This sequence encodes CASSRGPEETQYF.

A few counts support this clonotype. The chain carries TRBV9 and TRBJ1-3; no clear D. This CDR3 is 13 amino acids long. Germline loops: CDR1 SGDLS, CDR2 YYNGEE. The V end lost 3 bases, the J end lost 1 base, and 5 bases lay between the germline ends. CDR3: CASSGNSGNTIYF. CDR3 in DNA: TGTGCCAGCAGCGGAAATTCTGGAAACACCATATATTTT.

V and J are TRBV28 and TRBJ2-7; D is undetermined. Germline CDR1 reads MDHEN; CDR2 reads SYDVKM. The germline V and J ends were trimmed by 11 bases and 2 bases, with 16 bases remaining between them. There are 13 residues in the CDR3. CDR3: CACTGRSTYEQYF. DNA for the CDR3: TGTGCCTGCACGGGTAGAAGCACCTACGAGCAGTACTTC.

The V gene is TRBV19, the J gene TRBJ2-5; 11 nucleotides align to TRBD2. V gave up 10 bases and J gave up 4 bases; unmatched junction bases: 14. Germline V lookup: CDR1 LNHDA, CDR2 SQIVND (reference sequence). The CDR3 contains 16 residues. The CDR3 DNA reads TGTGCCACACGCGGGGGAAATAGCGGGAGGGGAGAGACCCAGTACTTC. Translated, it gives CATRGGNSGRGETQYF.

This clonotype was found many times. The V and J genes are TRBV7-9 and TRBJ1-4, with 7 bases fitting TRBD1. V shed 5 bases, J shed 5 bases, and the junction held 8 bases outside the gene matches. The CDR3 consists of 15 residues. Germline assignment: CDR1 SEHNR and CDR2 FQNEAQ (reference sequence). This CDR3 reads CASSTQTGRNEKLFF. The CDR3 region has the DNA TGTGCCAGCAGCACACAGACAGGGCGGAATGAAAAACTGTTTTTT.

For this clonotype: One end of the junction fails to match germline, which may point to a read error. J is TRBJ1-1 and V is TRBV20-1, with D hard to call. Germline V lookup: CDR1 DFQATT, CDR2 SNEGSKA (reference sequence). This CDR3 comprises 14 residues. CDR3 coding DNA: TGCAGTGCCTTCCGGACCGCTAGGGTCACTGAAGCTCTCTTT. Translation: CSAFRTARVTEALF.

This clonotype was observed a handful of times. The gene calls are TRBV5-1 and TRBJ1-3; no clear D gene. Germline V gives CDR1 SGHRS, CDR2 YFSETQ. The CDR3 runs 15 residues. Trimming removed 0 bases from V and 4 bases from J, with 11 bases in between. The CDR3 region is CASSLEGSLGNTIYF. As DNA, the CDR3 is TGCGCCAGCAGCTTGGAGGGAAGTTTGGGAAACACCATATATTTT.

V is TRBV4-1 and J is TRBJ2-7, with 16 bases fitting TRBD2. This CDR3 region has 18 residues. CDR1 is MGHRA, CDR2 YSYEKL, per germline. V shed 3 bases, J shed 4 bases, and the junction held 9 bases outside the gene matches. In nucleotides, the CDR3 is TGCGCCAGCAGCCAGCCGGGACTAGCGGGAGGGCCGAGGTACGAGCAGTACTTC. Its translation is CASSQPGLAGGPRYEQYF.

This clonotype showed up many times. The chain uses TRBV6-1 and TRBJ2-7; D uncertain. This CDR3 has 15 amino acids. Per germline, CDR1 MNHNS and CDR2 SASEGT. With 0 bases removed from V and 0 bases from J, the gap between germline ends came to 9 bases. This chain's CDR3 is CASSEAPQSSYEQYF. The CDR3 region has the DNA TGTGCCAGCAGTGAAGCGCCACAGAGCTCCTACGAGCAGTACTTC.

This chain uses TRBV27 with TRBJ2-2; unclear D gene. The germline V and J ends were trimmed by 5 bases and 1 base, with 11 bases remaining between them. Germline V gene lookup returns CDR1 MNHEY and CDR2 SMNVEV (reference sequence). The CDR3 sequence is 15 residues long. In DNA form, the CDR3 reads TGTGCCAGCAGTGGTCTTATGGGGAACACCGGGGAGCTGTTTTTT. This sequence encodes CASSGLMGNTGELFF.

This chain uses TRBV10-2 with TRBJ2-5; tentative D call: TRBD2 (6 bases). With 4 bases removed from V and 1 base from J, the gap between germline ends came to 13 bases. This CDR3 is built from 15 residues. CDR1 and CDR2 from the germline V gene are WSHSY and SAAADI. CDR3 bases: TGCGCCAGCAGTGCGACGGGAGCGGGCCAAGAGACCCAGTACTTC. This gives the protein CASSATGAGQETQYF.

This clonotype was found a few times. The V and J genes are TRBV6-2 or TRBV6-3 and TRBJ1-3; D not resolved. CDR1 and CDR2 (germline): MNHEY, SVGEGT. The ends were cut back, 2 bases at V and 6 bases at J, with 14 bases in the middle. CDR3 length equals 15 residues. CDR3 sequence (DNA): TGTGCCAGCAGTTACATGGACTCACGATTAAACACCATATATTTT. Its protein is CASSYMDSRLNTIYF.

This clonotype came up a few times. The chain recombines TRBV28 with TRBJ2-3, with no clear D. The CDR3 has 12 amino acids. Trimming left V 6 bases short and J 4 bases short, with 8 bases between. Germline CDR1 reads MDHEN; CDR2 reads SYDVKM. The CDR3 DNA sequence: TGTGCCAGCAGGGTCCCCCCAGATACGCAGTATTTT. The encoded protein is CASRVPPDTQYF.

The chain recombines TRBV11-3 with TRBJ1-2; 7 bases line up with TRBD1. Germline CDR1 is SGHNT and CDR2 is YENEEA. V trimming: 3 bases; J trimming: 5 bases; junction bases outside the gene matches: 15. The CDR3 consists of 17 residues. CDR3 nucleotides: TGTGCCAGCAGCTTGCCCGATACAGGGGAAGTGCGGTATGGCTACACCTTC. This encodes CASSLPDTGEVRYGYTF.

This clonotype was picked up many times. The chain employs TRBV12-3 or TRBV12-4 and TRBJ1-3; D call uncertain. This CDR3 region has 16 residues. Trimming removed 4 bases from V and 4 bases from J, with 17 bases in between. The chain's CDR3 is CASSSSETGRGNTIYF. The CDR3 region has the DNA TGTGCCAGCAGTTCCTCCGAGACTGGCCGCGGAAACACCATATATTTT.

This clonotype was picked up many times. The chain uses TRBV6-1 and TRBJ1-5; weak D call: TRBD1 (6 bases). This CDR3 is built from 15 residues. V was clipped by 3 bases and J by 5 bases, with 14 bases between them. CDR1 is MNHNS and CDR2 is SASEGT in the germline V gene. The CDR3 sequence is CASSDRAAGDQPQHF. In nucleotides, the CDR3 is TGTGCCAGCAGTGACCGGGCCGCAGGGGATCAGCCCCAGCATTTT.

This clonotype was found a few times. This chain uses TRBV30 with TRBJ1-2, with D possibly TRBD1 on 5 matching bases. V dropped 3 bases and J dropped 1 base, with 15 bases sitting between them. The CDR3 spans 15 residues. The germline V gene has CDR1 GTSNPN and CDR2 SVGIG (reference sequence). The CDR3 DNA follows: TGTGCCTGGAGCGAACGGGCAGGGTATAACTATGGCTACACCTTC. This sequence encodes CAWSERAGYNYGYTF.

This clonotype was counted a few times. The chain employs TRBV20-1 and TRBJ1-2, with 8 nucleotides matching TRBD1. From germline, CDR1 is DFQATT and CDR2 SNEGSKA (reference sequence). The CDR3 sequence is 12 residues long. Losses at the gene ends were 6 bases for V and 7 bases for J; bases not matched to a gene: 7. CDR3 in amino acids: CSAPTGVGGYTF. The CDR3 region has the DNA TGCAGTGCCCCGACAGGGGTGGGTGGCTACACCTTC.

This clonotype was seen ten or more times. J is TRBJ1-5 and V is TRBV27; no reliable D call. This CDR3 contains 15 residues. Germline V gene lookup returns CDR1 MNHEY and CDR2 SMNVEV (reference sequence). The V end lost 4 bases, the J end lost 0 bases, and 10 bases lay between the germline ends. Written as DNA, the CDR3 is TGTGCCAGCAGTTACTCAGTCAATAGCAATCAGCCCCAGCATTTT. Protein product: CASSYSVNSNQPQHF.

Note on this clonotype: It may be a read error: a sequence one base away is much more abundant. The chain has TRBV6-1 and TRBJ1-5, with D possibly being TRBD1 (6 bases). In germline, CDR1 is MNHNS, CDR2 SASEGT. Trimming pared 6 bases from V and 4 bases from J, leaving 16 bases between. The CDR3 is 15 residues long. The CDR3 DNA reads TGTGCCAGCAGGAACCAACAGGGTTTAAATCAGCCCCAGCATTTT. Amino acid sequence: CASRNQQGLNQPQHF.

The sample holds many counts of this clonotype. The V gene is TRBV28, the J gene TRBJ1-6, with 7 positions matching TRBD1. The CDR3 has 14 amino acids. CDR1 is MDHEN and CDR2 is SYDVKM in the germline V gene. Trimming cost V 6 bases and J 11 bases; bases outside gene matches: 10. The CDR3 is CASSITGAGTPLHF. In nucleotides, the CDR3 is TGTGCCAGCAGCATCACAGGGGCAGGGACACCCCTCCACTTT.

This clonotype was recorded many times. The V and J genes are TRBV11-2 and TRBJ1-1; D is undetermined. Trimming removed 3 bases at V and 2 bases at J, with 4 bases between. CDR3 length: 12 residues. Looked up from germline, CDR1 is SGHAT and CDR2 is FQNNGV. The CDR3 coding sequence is TGTGCCAGCAGCTTTGCTAACACTGAAGCTTTCTTT. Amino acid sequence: CASSFANTEAFF.

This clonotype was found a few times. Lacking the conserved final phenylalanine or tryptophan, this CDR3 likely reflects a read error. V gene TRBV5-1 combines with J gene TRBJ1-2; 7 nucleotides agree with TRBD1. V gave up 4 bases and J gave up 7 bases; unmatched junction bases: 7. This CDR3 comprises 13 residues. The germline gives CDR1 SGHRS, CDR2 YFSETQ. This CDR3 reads CASSRDRMSGYTS. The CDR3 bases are TGCGCCAGCAGCAGGGACAGAATGTCTGGCTACACCTCC.

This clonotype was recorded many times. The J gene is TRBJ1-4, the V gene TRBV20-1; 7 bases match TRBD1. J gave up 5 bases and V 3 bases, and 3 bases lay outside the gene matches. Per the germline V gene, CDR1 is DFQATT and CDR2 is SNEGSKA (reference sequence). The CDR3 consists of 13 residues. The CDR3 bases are TGCAGTGCTAGCACAGGGGAAAATGAAAAACTGTTTTTT. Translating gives CSASTGENEKLFF.

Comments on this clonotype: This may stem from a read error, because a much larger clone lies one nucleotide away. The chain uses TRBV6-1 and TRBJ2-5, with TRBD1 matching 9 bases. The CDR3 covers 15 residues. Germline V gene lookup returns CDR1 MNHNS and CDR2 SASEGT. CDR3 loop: CASSEVGQGRETQCF. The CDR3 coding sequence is TGTGCCAGCAGTGAAGTGGGACAGGGAAGAGAGACCCAGTGCTTC.